Below, 26 T cell receptor beta chains from the same sample are listed, as sequenced in a study of beta chain features in type 1 diabetes. The sequenced template was cDNA made from the entire isolated RNA. The data were produced by immunoSEQ multiplex PCR, yet TCRdb's version contains in-frame clones alone and is incomplete. The data show 300,000 to 350,000 clones, with under 8.5% seen just once and approximately 0.44% held by the top ten. What was sequenced was central memory CD4+ T cells from blood. Every receptor here comes from a woman aged 18-30 years in good health.

The gene calls are TRBV7-2 and TRBJ1-1; 8 nucleotides agree with TRBD1. The CDR3 is 18 residues long. CDR1 and CDR2 from the germline V gene are SGHTA and FQGNSA. The V and J ends lost 0 bases and 4 bases, in that order; junction bases with no gene match: 13. The CDR3 nucleotides read TGTGCCAGCAGCTTAGCGCTTCTAGCCCTACAGGGGGGCACTGAAGCTTTCTTT. Translating it yields CASSLALLALQGGTEAFF.

The chain links TRBV2 to TRBJ2-3; D is ambiguous. Looked up from germline, CDR1 is SNHLY and CDR2 is FYNNEI. V was pared by 4 bases and J by 0 bases, with 8 bases between. This CDR3 comprises 14 residues. The DNA of the CDR3 is TGTGCCAGCAGTGGGCGACCAAGCACAGATACGCAGTATTTT. Translating it yields CASSGRPSTDTQYF.

The chain joins TRBV5-4 to TRBJ2-7; D unresolved. Germline CDR1 reads SGHNT; CDR2 reads YYREEE (reference sequence). V lost 2 bases to trimming and J lost 3 bases, with 6 bases between them. The CDR3 runs 12 residues. The CDR3 bases are TGTGCCAGCAGCTTCGATCACTACGAGCAGTACTTC. Its protein is CASSFDHYEQYF.

The rearrangement uses TRBV7-9 and TRBJ2-7, with 7 bases lining up with TRBD2. This CDR3 has 14 amino acids. CDR1 is SEHNR and CDR2 is FQNEAQ in the germline V gene (reference sequence). J was trimmed by 4 bases and V by 7 bases; bases with no gene match: 10. CDR3 sequence: CASTLGSSGYEQYF. Written as DNA, the CDR3 is TGTGCCAGCACCCTAGGATCTAGCGGATACGAGCAGTACTTC.

The CDR3 nucleotides read TGTGCCAGCTCACCACGGACTAGCGGGAGTCATGAGCAGTTCTTC. This sequence encodes CASSPRTSGSHEQFF. The chain links TRBV18 to TRBJ2-1, with 13 bases fitting TRBD2. This CDR3 has 15 amino acids. Germline loops: CDR1 KGHSH, CDR2 LQKENI. With V trimmed by 1 base and J by 8 bases, 2 bases remained unmatched. The full variable domain, completed using reference TRBV18 and TRBJ2-1, is NAGVMQNPRHLVRRRGQEARLRCSPMKGHSHVYWYRQLPEEGLKFMVYLQKENIIDESGMPKERFSAEFPKEGPSILRIQQVVRGDSAAYFCASSPRTSGSHEQFFGPGTRLTVL.

This clone has at least ten counts. Other DNA sequences in the same sample also yield this CDR3. This sequence joins TRBV18 and TRBJ2-3; no clear D gene. The germline CDR1 and CDR2 sequences are KGHSH and LQKENI. Trimming left V 2 bases short and J 0 bases short, with 3 bases between. The CDR3 is made up of 13 amino acids. Written as DNA, the CDR3 is TGTGCCAGCTCACCAATTAGCACAGATACGCAGTATTTT. It specifies CASSPISTDTQYF. The whole variable domain, filled in from reference TRBV18 and TRBJ2-3, reads NAGVMQNPRHLVRRRGQEARLRCSPMKGHSHVYWYRQLPEEGLKFMVYLQKENIIDESGMPKERFSAEFPKEGPSILRIQQVVRGDSAAYFCASSPISTDTQYFGPGTRLTVL.

This chain joins TRBV14 and TRBJ2-3, with TRBD1 identical over 8 bases. CDR3 length equals 15 residues. CDR1 and CDR2 from the germline V gene are SGHDN and FVKESK. V shed 3 bases and J 7 bases; nucleotides not matched to a gene: 9. The DNA of the CDR3 is TGTGCCAGCAGCCACGGGACAGGTGGAACGCATACGCAGTATTTT. Its translation is CASSHGTGGTHTQYF.

The chain joins TRBV29-1 to TRBJ2-5; 11 bases match TRBD2. The J call may not be correct, given that the DNA end is closer to TRBJ2-7. The germline V gene has CDR1 SQVTM and CDR2 ANQGSEA. CDR3 length equals 14 residues. As DNA, the CDR3 is TGCAGCGTTGCATTGACTAGCGGGAACTACGAGCAGTACTTC. Translated: CSVALTSGNYEQYF.

J is TRBJ1-5 and V is TRBV6-1; the D is unclear. V dropped 0 bases and J dropped 4 bases, with 4 bases sitting between them. Germline V CDR1 and CDR2: MNHNS, SASEGT. The CDR3 is made up of 13 amino acids. CDR3 DNA: TGTGCCAGCAGTGAAGCGAATAATCAGCCCCAGCATTTT. Translation: CASSEANNQPQHF.

This clone appeared a few times. The rearrangement uses TRBV7-2 and TRBJ1-4, with 8 bases identical to TRBD1. The germline V gene encodes CDR1 SGHTA and CDR2 FQGNSA. Germline trimming cut 5 bases from V and 5 bases from J; bases unmatched to any gene: 7. The CDR3 is 15 amino acids. The CDR3 DNA follows: TGTGCCAGCAGCCCACGAGGACAGGGAAATGAAAAACTGTTTTTT. It is translated as CASSPRGQGNEKLFF.

This clone was observed a few times. CDR3 DNA sequence: TGTGCCAGCAGCTTATGGGGCTCTAGTGGTAGCATTACCCAGTACTTC. Translating gives CASSLWGSSGSITQYF. The chain combines TRBV7-2 with TRBJ2-5; possibly TRBD1 for D (5 bases). The germline V gene has CDR1 SGHTA and CDR2 FQGNSA. The CDR3 length is 16 residues. Trimming shortened V by 2 bases and J by 8 bases, and 21 bases separated the two germline ends. Together with reference TRBV7-2 and TRBJ2-5, the CDR3 gives the full variable domain: GAGVSQSPSNKVTEKGKDVELRCDPISGHTALYWYRQSLGQGLEFLIYFQGNSAPDKSGLPSDRFSAERTGGSVSTLTIQRTQQEDSAVYLCASSLWGSSGSITQYFGPGTRLLVL.

This sequence joins TRBV4-2 and TRBJ2-1, with TRBD2 matching 7 bases. This CDR3 contains 14 residues. J gave up 8 bases and V 0 bases, and 4 bases lay outside the gene matches. The germline CDR1 and CDR2 sequences are LGHNA and YNFKEQ. The chain's CDR3 is CASSQERERYEQFF. The CDR3 DNA follows: TGTGCCAGCAGCCAAGAGCGGGAGAGATATGAGCAGTTCTTC.

This CDR3 is CASSLTAATKETQYF. CDR3 coding DNA: TGTGCCAGCAGCCTAACCGCTGCGACGAAAGAGACCCAGTACTTC. The chain combines TRBV7-8 with TRBJ2-5; D not resolved. The CDR3 consists of 15 residues. Trimming pared 5 bases from V and 3 bases from J, leaving 16 bases between. Germline CDR1 is SGHVS and CDR2 is FQNEAQ. Full variable domain (outside the CDR3, taken from reference TRBV7-8 and TRBJ2-5): GAGVSQSPRYKVAKRGQDVALRCDPISGHVSLFWYQQALGQGPEFLTYFQNEAQLDKSGLPSDRFFAERPEGSVSTLKIQRTQQEDSAVYLCASSLTAATKETQYFGPGTRLLVL.

This clone was seen a few times. The V and J genes are TRBV9 and TRBJ2-7, with 7 bases fitting TRBD2. J gave up 5 bases and V 4 bases, and 9 bases lay outside the gene matches. This CDR3 has 14 residues. Looked up from germline, CDR1 is SGDLS and CDR2 is YYNGEE. The CDR3 sequence is CASSQIPGGNEQYF. CDR3 DNA: TGTGCCAGCAGCCAGATACCGGGAGGAAACGAGCAGTACTTC.

This clone was picked up one time. The chain couples TRBV25-1 to TRBJ2-7; TRBD2 matches at 9 bases. Germline CDR1 is MGHDK and CDR2 is SYGVNS. The J segment lost 6 bases and the V segment lost 7 bases, leaving 13 bases of the junction unmatched. This CDR3 region has 15 residues. The CDR3 coding sequence is TGTGCCAGCACCCCCGCAGGCGGGAGGGCCGCCGAGCAGTACTTC. Translating it yields CASTPAGGRAAEQYF.

This clone was found a few times. The chain links TRBV2 to TRBJ2-7, with D perhaps being TRBD1 or TRBD2 (5 bases each). V was shortened by 8 bases and J by 0 bases, with 14 bases between the two germline ends. CDR1 and CDR2 (germline): SNHLY, FYNNEI. The CDR3 extends over 14 amino acids. The CDR3 DNA reads as TGTGCCAGCGGTCTTATAGGGACCTCCTACGAGCAGTACTTC. Amino acid sequence: CASGLIGTSYEQYF.

This clone was seen more than once but under ten times. The CDR3 nucleotides are TGTGCCAGCAGCTTAGGGGTTCGCGAGACCCAGTACTTC. Translation: CASSLGVRETQYF. The chain is built from TRBV5-6 and TRBJ2-5; weak D call: TRBD1 (5 bases). The CDR3 runs 13 residues. Germline values: CDR1 SGHDT, CDR2 YYEEEE. V was shortened by 2 bases and J by 5 bases, with 10 bases between the two germline ends. The variable domain in full, completed from reference TRBV5-6 and TRBJ2-5, reads DAGVTQSPTHLIKTRGQQVTLRCSPKSGHDTVSWYQQALGQGPQFIFQYYEEEERQRGNFPDRFSGHQFPNYSSELNVNALLLGDSALYLCASSLGVRETQYFGPGTRLLVL.

This clone has a single count. This rearrangement joins TRBV7-3 to TRBJ2-7; TRBD1 aligns across 10 bases. This CDR3 is 13 amino acids long. V gave up 5 bases and J gave up 6 bases; unmatched junction bases: 4. Germline V gene lookup returns CDR1 SGHTA and CDR2 FQGTGA. CDR3 sequence reads: CASSEGQGTEQYF. Here the CDR3 DNA reads TGTGCCAGCAGCGAGGGACAGGGGACCGAGCAGTACTTC.

In its sample, this clone was seen a few times. This chain links TRBV5-1 with TRBJ2-7, with 11 nucleotides matching TRBD2. From germline, CDR1 is SGHRS and CDR2 YFSETQ. This CDR3 region has 15 residues. The V and J ends lost 3 bases and 2 bases, in that order; junction bases with no gene match: 4. CDR3 sequence: CASSSGTSGAYEQYF. The CDR3 DNA sequence: TGCGCCAGCAGCTCCGGGACTAGCGGTGCCTACGAGCAGTACTTC.

This clone has a handful of counts. The likely explanation is a read error, given a far larger clone one base away. The V and J genes are TRBV4-1 and TRBJ2-1; D call uncertain. The germline gives CDR1 MGHRA, CDR2 YSYEKL. V lost 2 bases to trimming and J lost 4 bases, with 0 bases between them. This CDR3 region has 11 residues. The CDR3 DNA follows: TGCGCCAGCAGCCAATACAATGAGCAGTTCTTC. It yields the protein CASSQYNEQFF.

The chain carries TRBV28 and TRBJ1-4, with TRBD1 matching 10 bases. The V segment lost 6 bases and the J segment 5 bases; nucleotides outside the gene matches: 3. Looked up from germline, CDR1 is MDHEN and CDR2 is SYDVKM. The CDR3 sequence is 14 residues long. The CDR3 reads CASSPGQGNEKLFF. CDR3 nucleotide sequence: TGTGCCAGCAGCCCGGGACAGGGGAATGAAAAACTGTTTTTT.

This clone was seen more than once but under ten times. The rearrangement uses TRBV7-2 and TRBJ2-7; D gene ambiguous. The germline V and J ends were trimmed by 1 base and 6 bases, with 16 bases remaining between them. CDR3 size: 15 residues. Germline V CDR1 and CDR2: SGHTA, FQGNSA. Here the CDR3 reads CASSLEVSVTREQYF. Written as DNA, the CDR3 is TGTGCCAGCAGCTTAGAGGTGTCTGTCACTCGCGAGCAGTACTTC.

This clone was found a few times. The chain links TRBV11-1 to TRBJ1-1; possible D gene TRBD1, 5 bases. The V gene's germline CDR1 is SGHAT and CDR2 FQDESV (reference sequence). The CDR3 consists of 13 residues. The germline V and J ends were trimmed by 3 bases and 6 bases, with 11 bases remaining between them. CDR3 bases: TGTGCCAGCAGCTTTATGAGGGGATCTGAAGCTTTCTTT. This translates into CASSFMRGSEAFF. The full variable domain, completed using reference TRBV11-1 and TRBJ1-1, is EAEVAQSPRYKITEKSQAVAFWCDPISGHATLYWYRQILGQGPELLVQFQDESVVDDSQLPKDRFSAERLKGVDSTLKIQPAELGDSAMYLCASSFMRGSEAFFGQGTRLTVV.

This clone was recorded a few times. The gene calls are TRBV9 and TRBJ2-7; D unresolved. Trimming left V 0 bases short and J 3 bases short, with 16 bases between. Germline loops: CDR1 SGDLS, CDR2 YYNGEE. The CDR3 length is 16 residues. CDR3 in amino acids: CASSVGPDAPHYEQYF. The CDR3 coding sequence is TGTGCCAGCAGCGTAGGGCCCGATGCCCCTCACTACGAGCAGTACTTC.

This clone has only a few counts. V is TRBV28 and J is TRBJ2-1; D gene unclear. Germline V gene sequence: CDR1 MDHEN, CDR2 SYDVKM. The CDR3 extends over 13 amino acids. V lost 5 bases, J lost 10 bases, and 15 bases lay in between. This CDR3 reads CASSLTMSSEQFF. The DNA of the CDR3 is TGTGCCAGCAGTCTGACCATGTCATCGGAGCAGTTCTTC.

CDR3 in DNA: TGTGCCAGCAGTTTACCACAGGGGGGCAATGAAAAACTGTTTTTT. Encoded protein: CASSLPQGGNEKLFF. The chain has TRBV28 and TRBJ1-4; 8 nucleotides line up with TRBD1. CDR3 length equals 15 residues. Germline CDR1 and CDR2: MDHEN and SYDVKM. V was pared by 2 bases and J by 5 bases, with 4 bases of the junction left unmatched. Complete variable domain (other parts from reference TRBV28 and TRBJ1-4): DVKVTQSSRYLVKRTGEKVFLECVQDMDHENMFWYRQDPGLGLRLIYFSYDVKMKEKGDIPEGYSVSREKKERFSLILESASTNQTSMYLCASSLPQGGNEKLFFGSGTQLSVL.